This T cell receptor beta chain was captured by sequencing in a study of T cells after somatic rescue of genetic block. Clones were sequenced by immunoSEQ multiplex PCR, and TCRdb holds only the in-frame ones, with some missing. This sample has approximately 110,000 clones, with approximately 90% found just once. This CDR3 has 13 residues. Trimming shortened V by 7 bases and J by 3 bases, and 12 bases separated the two germline ends. CDR1 and CDR2 (germline): SNHLY, FYNNEI. The sequenced sample consisted of peripheral blood mononuclear cells (PBMCs). The V call is TRBV2, the J call TRBJ1-1; D might be TRBD1 (5 bases). The TCR originated in a woman between 18 and 30 years old. CDR3 region: CASTDRWDTEAFF. The CDR3 nucleotides are TGTGCCAGCACAGACAGATGGGACACTGAAGCTTTCTTT.